The 18 T cell receptor beta chains below come from one sample, sequenced in a study of CD8 T cells in ankylosing spondylitis. Using its own MiXCR run on the 5' RACE reads, TCRdb lists one record per CDR3 protein. This table holds under 450,000 distinct CDR3 sequences, approximately 20% found once. The specimen was blood, either unsorted or a sorted T cell fraction (not recorded which). These receptors all stem from a male donor with ankylosing spondylitis or in good health (not recorded which).

This clonotype was seen only a few times. The genes are TRBV5-5 and TRBJ2-1; 8 bases are shared with TRBD1. The ends lost 3 bases at V and 8 bases at J; junction bases unmatched: 7. CDR1 and CDR2 (germline): SGHKS, YYEKEE (reference sequence). The CDR3 consists of 14 residues. Here the CDR3 reads CASSWAGGGYEQFF. The CDR3 DNA reads as TGTGCCAGCAGCTGGGCAGGGGGCGGCTATGAGCAGTTCTTC.

This clonotype turned up a few times. The V call is TRBV6-1, the J call TRBJ2-1, with D uncertain. The CDR3 runs to 18 residues. The germline gives CDR1 MNHNS, CDR2 SASEGT. V lost 6 bases and J lost 0, with 21 bases in between. DNA of the CDR3: TGTGCCAGCAGCTCCGAACTACCCGTTTATAGCTCCTACAATGAGCAGTTCTTC. This sequence encodes CASSSELPVYSSYNEQFF.

The chain joins TRBV12-3 or TRBV12-4 to TRBJ2-5; D remains ambiguous. Deletions cut 2 bases from V and 2 bases from J, with 12 bases between. CDR3 length: 15 amino acids. The CDR3 is CASSLQFGGQETQYF. CDR3 coding DNA: TGTGCCAGCAGTTTACAGTTCGGCGGACAAGAGACCCAGTACTTC.

The chain recombines TRBV5-4 with TRBJ2-2, with TRBD1 identical over 7 bases. The CDR3 has 16 amino acids. V was pared by 7 bases and J by 5 bases, with 14 bases of the junction left unmatched. CDR1 and CDR2 from the germline V gene are SGHNT and YYREEE (reference sequence). Here the CDR3 reads CASGPIEGAWTGELFF. The CDR3 DNA follows: TGTGCCAGCGGCCCTATAGAGGGGGCGTGGACCGGGGAGCTGTTTTTT.

In this sample, this clonotype turned up a few times. Given the absence of the conserved phenylalanine or tryptophan at the CDR3 end, a read error is likely. It is unclear where the CDR3 begins or ends on the DNA, so no DNA is shown, and the CDR3 is as TCRdb lists it. The V call is TRBV30, the J call TRBJ1-2; TRBD1 is the table's D call, not checked against the DNA. Germline values: CDR1 GTSNPN, CDR2 SVGIG (reference sequence). Inclusive of both ends, the CDR3 amounts to 11 amino acids. This CDR3 is CAGAGPGGLFV.

The rearrangement uses TRBV9 and TRBJ2-7; D gene unclear. With 1 base removed from V and 0 bases from J, the gap between germline ends came to 14 bases. The CDR3 is 16 amino acids. Looked up from germline, CDR1 is SGDLS and CDR2 is YYNGEE. The CDR3 nucleotides are TGTGCCAGCAGCGTAAGTGCCCGGGTATCCTCCTACGAGCAGTACTTC. Translated, it gives CASSVSARVSSYEQYF.

This clonotype was observed a handful of times. The chain couples TRBV20-1 to TRBJ2-5, with 9 nucleotides matching TRBD1. With V trimmed by 3 bases and J by 4 bases, 6 bases remained unmatched. Germline values: CDR1 DFQATT, CDR2 SNEGSKA (reference sequence). The CDR3 sequence is 14 residues long. As DNA, the CDR3 is TGCAGTGCTAGGCCCACAGGGGGCAGAGAGACCCAGTACTTC. Amino acids: CSARPTGGRETQYF.

This clonotype has a handful of counts. The V call is TRBV29-1, the J call TRBJ2-1; D remains unclear. There are 12 residues in the CDR3. V was pared by 7 bases and J by 9 bases, with 16 bases between. Germline V lookup: CDR1 SQVTM, CDR2 ANQGSEA. This CDR3 reads CSAQWAYSEQFF. DNA for the CDR3: TGCAGCGCCCAATGGGCGTATAGTGAGCAGTTCTTC.

The genes are TRBV27 and TRBJ1-2; tentative D call: TRBD1 (5 bases). The CDR3 totals 14 residues. Germline assignment: CDR1 MNHEY and CDR2 SMNVEV (reference sequence). Trimming cost V 2 bases and J 0 bases, with 7 bases left between them. In DNA, the CDR3 is TGTGCCAGCAGTTTAAGGGGATCTAACTATGGCTACACCTTC. It codes for CASSLRGSNYGYTF.

The chain couples TRBV7-8 to TRBJ2-7; unclear D gene. Per germline, CDR1 SGHVS and CDR2 FQNEAQ. The CDR3 is made up of 14 amino acids. V lost 4 bases and J lost 6, with 16 bases in between. CDR3 DNA: TGTGCCAGCAGCTACCCGAATCGTGTGTCCGAGCAGTACTTC. It yields the protein CASSYPNRVSEQYF.

This clonotype was counted between two and nine times. The chain couples TRBV27 to TRBJ2-2, with D unresolved. Germline CDR1 reads MNHEY; CDR2 reads SMNVEV (reference sequence). CDR3 size: 15 residues. Trimming took 0 bases from V and 0 from J, leaving 5 bases between them. The DNA of the CDR3 is TGTGCCAGCAGTTTATCGCCAACGAACACCGGGGAGCTGTTTTTT. This translates into CASSLSPTNTGELFF.

This clonotype occurred a few times. V usage is TRBV7-8 and J usage is TRBJ2-3; 8 bases fit TRBD2. The V segment lost 5 bases and the J segment 4 bases; nucleotides outside the gene matches: 8. The germline gives CDR1 SGHVS, CDR2 FQNEAQ. CDR3 size: 15 residues. CDR3 sequence reads: CASSPLGGGSDTQYF. DNA of the CDR3: TGTGCCAGCAGCCCCCTCGGGGGGGGATCAGATACGCAGTATTTT. The whole variable domain, filled in from reference TRBV7-8 and TRBJ2-3, reads GAGVSQSPRYKVAKRGQDVALRCDPISGHVSLFWYQQALGQGPEFLTYFQNEAQLDKSGLPSDRFFAERPEGSVSTLKIQRTQQEDSAVYLCASSPLGGGSDTQYFGPGTRLTVL.

This clonotype has just a few counts. J is TRBJ2-3 and V is TRBV12-3 or TRBV12-4, with TRBD2 identical over 9 bases. The CDR3 totals 16 residues. Germline trimming cut 7 bases from V and 2 bases from J; bases unmatched to any gene: 10. CDR3 in amino acids: CASISGRGGPTDTQYF. In nucleotides, the CDR3 is TGTGCCAGCATCTCGGGGCGGGGGGGGCCCACAGATACGCAGTATTTT.

This clonotype showed up just once. The chain recombines TRBV6-1 with TRBJ2-5; D call uncertain. V shed 1 base and J shed 3 bases, with 9 bases lying between them. The V gene's germline CDR1 is MNHNS and CDR2 SASEGT. This CDR3 has 14 residues. CDR3 residues: CASSEGHLEETQYF. For the CDR3, the DNA is TGTGCCAGCAGTGAAGGGCACCTGGAAGAGACCCAGTACTTC.

In the case of this clonotype: Germline is not matched at one junction end, which may reflect a read error. This chain links TRBV3-1 with TRBJ2-3, with D possibly matching TRBD1 (7 bases). The germline CDR1 and CDR2 sequences are LGHDT and YNNKEL (reference sequence). The length of the CDR3 is 15 residues. The CDR3 region has the DNA TGTGCCTGCAGCCAAGGCGTCAGGGGGGAGGATACGCAGTATTTT. It is translated as CACSQGVRGEDTQYF.

This clonotype was seen a few times. V usage is TRBV5-1 and J usage is TRBJ1-5, with D perhaps TRBD1 (5 bases). V was pared by 4 bases and J by 4 bases, with 24 bases between. Germline values: CDR1 SGHRS, CDR2 YFSETQ. The CDR3 extends over 18 amino acids. CDR3 protein: CASSLRKGPRGSNQPQHF. For the CDR3, the DNA is TGCGCCAGCAGCCTGCGAAAGGGGCCAAGAGGGAGTAATCAGCCCCAGCATTTT.

The chain is built from TRBV24-1 and TRBJ2-7; TRBD1 matches 8 bases. The ends lost 9 bases at V and 4 bases at J; junction bases unmatched: 7. The CDR3 length is 13 residues. Germline-derived CDR1 and CDR2 are KGHDR and SFDVKD. The CDR3 DNA sequence: TGTGCCACCGACGCTGGACAGGGATACGAGCAGTACTTC. Protein: CATDAGQGYEQYF.

The rearrangement uses TRBV7-9 and TRBJ1-1; D uncertain. Per the germline V gene, CDR1 is SEHNR and CDR2 is FQNEAQ (reference sequence). The CDR3 runs to 12 residues. V lost 4 bases to trimming and J lost 5 bases, with 8 bases between them. The CDR3 loop reads CASSYALTEAFF. The CDR3 bases are TGTGCCAGCAGCTACGCCCTAACTGAAGCTTTCTTT. Full variable domain (missing parts from reference TRBV7-9 and TRBJ1-1): DTGVSQNPRHKITKRGQNVTFRCDPISEHNRLYWYRQTLGQGPEFLTYFQNEAQLEKSRLLSDRFSAERPKGSFSTLEIQRTEQGDSAMYLCASSYALTEAFFGQGTRLTVV.